Below are 29 T cell receptor beta chains sequenced from a single sample in a study of blood T cell repertoires in COVID-19. Data came from immunoSEQ multiplex PCR; TCRdb stores just in-frame clones and leaves some out. This sample has 90,000 to 110,000 clones, with about 85% found just once. The sequenced sample consisted of peripheral blood. These receptors were obtained from a man aged 50 or older with acute or convalescent COVID-19.

V is TRBV2 and J is TRBJ1-5; TRBD2 matches at 7 bases. The end of the DNA aligns better with TRBJ2-3, so the J call may be wrong. Germline V gene sequence: CDR1 SNHLY, CDR2 FYNNEI. CDR3 length equals 14 residues. The CDR3 sequence: CASSGVGRNQPQYF. In DNA, the CDR3 is TGTGCCAGCAGTGGGGTCGGGAGGAATCAGCCCCAGTATTTT.

The chain employs TRBV18 and TRBJ1-4; possible D gene TRBD1, 5 bases. The CDR3 has 15 residues. Germline CDR1 is KGHSH and CDR2 is LQKENI. Trimming cost V 0 bases and J 5 bases, with 10 bases left between them. The CDR3 DNA sequence: TGTGCCAGCTCACCACCGGGACTGCCGAATGAAAAACTGTTTTTT. Translation gives CASSPPGLPNEKLFF.

The chain has TRBV7-9 and TRBJ1-4, with D perhaps TRBD1 (5 bases). The CDR3 runs to 15 residues. The germline V and J ends were trimmed by 5 bases and 7 bases, with 17 bases remaining between them. Germline loops: CDR1 SEHNR, CDR2 FQNEAQ (reference sequence). The CDR3 protein is CASSPPLGRGEKLFF. DNA for the CDR3: TGTGCCAGCAGCCCCCCCCTGGGGAGGGGTGAAAAACTGTTTTTT.

The chain carries TRBV4-2 and TRBJ2-2; no clear D. The CDR3 is made up of 13 amino acids. Germline CDR1 and CDR2: LGHNA and YNFKEQ. Deletions cut 0 bases from V and 10 bases from J, with 9 bases between. The DNA of the CDR3 is TGTGCCAGCAGCCAAGATCACGAGGAGGAGCTGTTTTTT. Residues: CASSQDHEEELFF.

This clone appeared once. V gene TRBV29-1 combines with J gene TRBJ2-1; the D gene is possibly TRBD1 (6 bases). The CDR3 is 14 amino acids. The germline CDR1 and CDR2 sequences are SQVTM and ANQGSEA. The V and J ends lost 3 bases and 8 bases respectively, with 17 bases between them. CDR3 coding DNA: TGCAGCGTTGAGGTACAGGGAAAGGGGGATGAGCAGTTCTTC. Translating it yields CSVEVQGKGDEQFF.

The V gene is TRBV29-1, the J gene TRBJ2-1; D ambiguous. The CDR3 sequence is 13 residues long. The V gene's germline CDR1 is SQVTM and CDR2 ANQGSEA. V dropped 3 bases and J dropped 5 bases, with 11 bases sitting between them. CDR3 coding DNA: TGCAGCGTTGAGGTGACATACGACAATGAGCAGTTCTTC. This codes for CSVEVTYDNEQFF.

This clone was seen a handful of times. The rearrangement joins TRBV6-5 to TRBJ2-7; the D gene is possibly TRBD1 (5 bases). This CDR3 has 13 amino acids. Germline CDR1 and CDR2: MNHEY and SVGAGI. The germline V and J ends were trimmed by 6 bases and 3 bases, with 12 bases remaining between them. The CDR3 sequence: CASSTADNYEQYF. CDR3 bases: TGTGCCAGCAGCACTGCGGACAACTACGAGCAGTACTTC.

J is TRBJ2-2 and V is TRBV6-6, with 9 bases that match TRBD1. The CDR3 sequence is 16 residues long. V shed 6 bases and J 5 bases; nucleotides not matched to a gene: 10. The germline V gene has CDR1 MNHNY and CDR2 SVGAGI (reference sequence). CDR3 coding DNA: TGTGCCAGCAGCGAAACACAGGGGGCTCTAACCGGGGAGCTGTTTTTT. Translated: CASSETQGALTGELFF.

The chain carries TRBV5-4 and TRBJ1-2; 12 positions agree with TRBD1. Germline V gene sequence: CDR1 SGHNT, CDR2 YYREEE (reference sequence). Unmatched junction bases numbered 15, after V lost 4 bases and J lost 5 bases. CDR3 length equals 18 residues. The chain's CDR3 is CASSTDRDRGRLPYGYTF. CDR3 nucleotides: TGTGCCAGCAGCACAGACCGGGACAGGGGGCGACTCCCTTATGGCTACACCTTC.

The chain carries TRBV7-9 and TRBJ2-7, with 8 bases fitting TRBD2. V lost 1 base and J lost 7; bases outside the gene matches: 9. The germline CDR1 and CDR2 sequences are SEHNR and FQNEAQ (reference sequence). The CDR3 runs to 15 residues. In DNA, the CDR3 is TGTGCCAGCAGCTTAGGACCTGTCACGGGAGGGGAGCAGTACTTC. Translation: CASSLGPVTGGEQYF.

This chain uses TRBV19 with TRBJ2-5, with 10 nucleotides matching TRBD1. Unmatched junction bases numbered 6, after V lost 7 bases and J lost 4 bases. The CDR3 runs to 14 residues. In germline, CDR1 is LNHDA, CDR2 SQIVND (reference sequence). CDR3 in DNA: TGTGCCAGTATCGGTAGGACAGGGGGAGAGACCCAGTACTTC. It codes for CASIGRTGGETQYF.

The chain combines TRBV6-6 with TRBJ1-2, with unresolved D. CDR1 and CDR2 from the germline V gene are MNHNY and SVGAGI (reference sequence). Trimming took 5 bases from V and 5 from J, leaving 9 bases between them. This CDR3 is 12 amino acids long. CDR3 residues: CASSHDTYGYTF. The CDR3 nucleotides are TGTGCCAGCAGTCACGACACGTATGGCTACACCTTC.

The chain couples TRBV5-1 to TRBJ2-4, with TRBD1 matching 11 bases. CDR1 is SGHRS and CDR2 is YFSETQ in the germline V gene. Germline trimming cut 0 bases from V and 5 bases from J; bases unmatched to any gene: 4. This CDR3 region has 16 residues. CDR3 sequence reads: CASSLGGTGGQNIQYF. CDR3 sequence (DNA): TGCGCCAGCAGCTTGGGCGGGACAGGGGGACAAAACATTCAGTACTTC.

This clone was found a few times. The gene calls are TRBV5-1 and TRBJ1-1, with D possibly being TRBD1 (6 bases). V shed 1 base and J shed 11 bases, with 18 bases lying between them. The CDR3 extends over 14 amino acids. Germline V gene data show CDR1 as SGHRS and CDR2 as YFSETQ. The CDR3 nucleotides are TGCGCCAGCAGCTTGTTGGGTAGCGGGGGACATGCTTTCTTT. This gives the protein CASSLLGSGGHAFF.

This clone has just a few counts. CDR3 sequence: CASSLGGRGYEQYF. The DNA for the CDR3 is TGTGCCAGCAGCTTAGGGGGCAGGGGATACGAGCAGTACTTC. This chain connects TRBV7-3 to TRBJ2-7; the D gene is possibly TRBD1 (6 bases). The CDR3 consists of 14 residues. V was shortened by 2 bases and J by 4 bases, with 12 bases between the two germline ends. The germline CDR1 and CDR2 sequences are SGHTA and FQGTGA.

This rearrangement joins TRBV6-1 to TRBJ2-3, with 8 bases that match TRBD2. From germline, CDR1 is MNHNS and CDR2 SASEGT. Trimming removed 3 bases from V and 0 bases from J; junction bases left unmatched: 5. The CDR3 loop spans 16 amino acids. The CDR3 DNA is TGTGCCAGCAGTGAGTCGATAGCGGGGAGCACAGATACGCAGTATTTT. Protein: CASSESIAGSTDTQYF.

The chain is built from TRBV29-1 and TRBJ1-1; D possibly corresponds to TRBD1 (5 bases). This CDR3 has 12 amino acids. Germline V lookup: CDR1 SQVTM, CDR2 ANQGSEA. V lost 8 bases and J lost 0, with 10 bases in between. In DNA form, the CDR3 reads TGCAGCTCCGGACAATTGAACACTGAAGCTTTCTTT. Amino acids: CSSGQLNTEAFF.

This clone has just one count. The chain is built from TRBV4-1 and TRBJ2-7; TRBD2 matches at 9 bases. Germline values: CDR1 MGHRA, CDR2 YSYEKL. V dropped 4 bases and J dropped 7; count of bases not matched to a gene: 14. The CDR3 contains 16 residues. The CDR3 sequence is CASSRSETGAGGEQYF. In DNA form, the CDR3 reads TGCGCCAGCAGCCGAAGCGAGACAGGCGCGGGGGGGGAGCAGTACTTC.

V usage is TRBV12-5 and J usage is TRBJ2-3; 7 bases match TRBD1. Germline loops: CDR1 LGHNT, CDR2 FRNRAP. The J segment lost 0 bases and the V segment lost 6 bases, leaving 6 bases of the junction unmatched. This CDR3 spans 15 amino acids. The CDR3 sequence is CASGRDSYSTDTQYF. The CDR3 DNA reads TGTGCTAGTGGCCGGGACAGCTATAGCACAGATACGCAGTATTTT.

This clone was counted between two and nine times. Germline and junction disagree at one end, which may indicate a read error. The rearrangement links TRBV16 to TRBJ2-7, with D maybe TRBD1 (5 bases). This CDR3 is 12 amino acids long. Germline CDR1 KGHSY, CDR2 FQNENV. CDR3 loop: CASSQQGYGQYF. CDR3 DNA sequence: TGTGCCAGCAGCCAGCAGGGCTACGGGCAGTACTTC.

This clone was seen a handful of times. The rearrangement links TRBV19 to TRBJ1-6; 10 bases map to TRBD1. This CDR3 contains 17 residues. Germline loops: CDR1 LNHDA, CDR2 SQIVND (reference sequence). After removal of 6 bases from V and 5 bases from J, the junction contained 10 bases not matched to a gene. The chain's CDR3 is CASSSPPGTGDNSPLHF. CDR3 DNA sequence: TGTGCCAGTAGCTCCCCGCCCGGGACAGGGGATAATTCACCCCTCCACTTT. The full variable domain, with the rest looked up from reference TRBV19 and TRBJ1-6, is DGGITQSPKYLFRKEGQNVTLSCEQNLNHDAMYWYRQDPGQGLRLIYYSQIVNDFQKGDIAEGYSVSREKKESFPLTVTSAQKNPTAFYLCASSSPPGTGDNSPLHFGNGTRLTVT.

The chain carries TRBV5-1 and TRBJ1-5; a possible D gene is TRBD1 (5 bases). Germline loops: CDR1 SGHRS, CDR2 YFSETQ. The CDR3 sequence is 13 residues long. V was cut by 2 bases and J by 6 bases, with 9 bases left in between. CDR3 protein: CASSFNGGQPQHF. CDR3 DNA sequence: TGCGCCAGCAGCTTCAACGGGGGTCAGCCCCAGCATTTT.

The CDR3 coding sequence is TGTGCCAGCAGCGACCGACAGGGGGCTGGAGACGAGCAGTACTTC. This encodes CASSDRQGAGDEQYF. The chain combines TRBV9 with TRBJ2-7, with TRBD1 matching over 10 bases. The V gene end was trimmed by 3 bases and the J gene end by 5 bases; junction bases not matched to a gene: 8. Germline V gene sequence: CDR1 SGDLS, CDR2 YYNGEE. The CDR3 has 15 amino acids.

The V call is TRBV4-1, the J call TRBJ2-7, with TRBD2 identical over 8 bases. The V gene end was trimmed by 4 bases and the J gene end by 2 bases; junction bases not matched to a gene: 25. Germline CDR1 and CDR2: MGHRA and YSYEKL. This CDR3 is built from 21 residues. CDR3 protein: CASSRKDTSGSQQTRTYEQYF. In nucleotides, the CDR3 is TGCGCCAGCAGCCGAAAAGACACAAGCGGGAGCCAACAAACTAGGACCTACGAGCAGTACTTC.

The rearrangement joins TRBV7-2 to TRBJ1-4; TRBD1 agrees at 8 bases. The CDR3 is 15 residues long. Germline CDR1 is SGHTA and CDR2 is FQGNSA. The V segment lost 3 bases and the J segment 8 bases; nucleotides outside the gene matches: 8. The CDR3 sequence is CASSLNFRGQEKLFF. The CDR3 coding sequence is TGTGCCAGCAGCTTGAACTTCAGGGGGCAGGAAAAACTGTTTTTT.

This CDR3 is CASSSTGVYGYTF. The CDR3 DNA follows: TGTGCCAGCAGCTCGACAGGGGTTTATGGCTACACCTTC. The chain uses TRBV7-8 and TRBJ1-2; 8 bases fit TRBD1. The CDR3 runs 13 residues. Germline V lookup: CDR1 SGHVS, CDR2 FQNEAQ. Trimming cost V 4 bases and J 5 bases; bases outside gene matches: 3.

V gene TRBV2 combines with J gene TRBJ2-7; 8 bases fit TRBD2. CDR1 is SNHLY, CDR2 FYNNEI, per germline. This CDR3 has 13 amino acids. The V segment lost 7 bases and the J segment 2 bases; nucleotides outside the gene matches: 4. CDR3 in DNA: TGTGCCAGCATCCCGGGAGGGACCTACGAGCAGTACTTC. Translation: CASIPGGTYEQYF.

This sequence joins TRBV5-1 and TRBJ2-7; 11 bases align to TRBD1. The CDR3 extends over 15 amino acids. Trimming took 5 bases from V and 3 from J; bases not matched to a gene: 7. Germline-derived CDR1 and CDR2 are SGHRS and YFSETQ. CDR3 in amino acids: CASSTGQGGGYEQYF. The CDR3 DNA is TGCGCCAGCAGTACGGGACAGGGGGGAGGCTACGAGCAGTACTTC.

This chain uses TRBV28 with TRBJ2-7; D gene unclear. From germline, CDR1 is MDHEN and CDR2 SYDVKM. The V end was cut by 9 bases, the J end by 3 bases, with 9 bases between. The CDR3 is 11 amino acids. The CDR3 here is CASRAIYEQYF. CDR3 DNA: TGTGCCAGTCGAGCTATCTACGAGCAGTACTTC.